This T cell receptor beta chain was identified during a study of cytomegalovirus exposure and HLA in healthy donors. Study results and caveats: Later work showed greater clonal expansion in HLA-associated TCR beta chains than in equally common others. Earlier analysis looked at TCR beta V segments, and most were productive about 90% or about 30% of the time.

The PCR employed 60 Vbeta primers together with 13 Jbeta primers. Assay: immunoSEQ multiplex PCR; the TCRdb copy retains only in-frame clones and omits some. Here the sample spans under 200,000 clones, around 75% being singletons. Comments on this clone: What it binds is unknown.

CDR3 size: 12 residues. Trimming stripped 2 bases from V and 3 bases from J, with 5 bases between. CDR1 is ENHRY, CDR2 SYGVKD, per germline. V gene TRBV10-3 combines with J gene TRBJ2-7; unclear D gene. The clonotype was recovered from a male donor in good health and CMV-seronegative. The source material was PBMCs. The CDR3 nucleotides read TGTGCCATCAGTGAGACTAACTACGAGCAGTACTTC. This codes for CAISETNYEQYF.